This T cell receptor (beta chain) was captured in a study of CD8+ T cells in alopecia areata. Study information: Treated patients were given 5 to 10 mg oral tofacitinib twice daily. Study results and limitations: Tofacitinib did not eliminate many expanded lesional clones from scalp or blood. Higher clonality was seen in lesional scalp than in normal scalp, especially in alopecia totalis/universalis.

cDNA serving as the sequencing template came from extracted, reverse transcribed RNA. Only in-frame clones appear in the TCRdb table, and some are missing; sequencing was by immunoSEQ multiplex PCR. The table shows more than 90,000 clones, with 60% occurring only once. V dropped 2 bases and J dropped 3 bases, with 8 bases sitting between them. Germline V lookup: CDR1 MNHEY, CDR2 SVGAGI. The CDR3 runs to 13 residues. On this clone itself: What it binds is unknown.

Treatment given: oral pan-JAK inhibitor, 5-10 mg twice daily. This chain links TRBV6-5 with TRBJ2-7, with D unresolved. Sequenced material: CD8+ T cells sorted from blood, taken at approximately week 61, from a patient treated with tofacitinib. The origin of this receptor is a human donor with alopecia areata. CDR3 nucleotides: TGTGCCAGCAGTTACGGGGAAGTCTACGAGCAGTACTTC. Protein product: CASSYGEVYEQYF.